A single TCR beta chain is shown here with its context. The antigen it recognizes is unknown. Base quality data are lacking; no much larger clone is found one base away. The library was generated by RT-PCR. TCRdb names Illumina HiSeq 2500 as the instrument used. TCRdb reworked the public reads: Q25 trimming with fastp, MiXCR clone assembly, productive beta chains retained. Duplicate CDR3 protein sequences are folded into a single record with the most common DNA and genes. The sample data list 400,000 to 650,000 distinct CDR3 sequences, and approximately 7.3% of these were observed just once. Around 13% of the sample goes to the ten largest clones. This record comes from a study of response to subunit inactivated influenza vaccine (dated by TCRdb to 2016 to 2018). For the study in its entirety: Deep quantitative profiling of the T cell receptor repertoire was used in the study to follow responses to a trivalent subunit inactivated influenza vaccine.

The CDR3, from cysteine to phenylalanine, totals 17 residues. Only the CDR3 part of the read is kept: 51 bases, read in frame from the first base. Germline trimming amounts to 0 bases on V and 5 bases on J, with 7 as the count of junction bases outside the gene matches. CDR1 and CDR2 are read off the germline V gene as MDHEN and SYDVKM. Overall results and qualifications from the work: The authors proposed that each seasonal influenza vaccination may bring in only a limited number of new T cells.

The V and J segments used are TRBV28 and TRBJ2-2; 9 central nucleotides agree with TRBD2. The source material was PBMCs from blood, sampled roughly 24 months after vaccination. The TCR comes from a man aged 50 to 69 who received an inactivated influenza vaccine. Donor details come from another sample of the same person, matched by shared clones. The CDR3 region has the sequence CASSLWNSGSETGELFF. The sequenced DNA is TGTGCCAGCAGTTTATGGAATAGCGGGAGTGAAACCGGGGAGCTGTTTTTT.